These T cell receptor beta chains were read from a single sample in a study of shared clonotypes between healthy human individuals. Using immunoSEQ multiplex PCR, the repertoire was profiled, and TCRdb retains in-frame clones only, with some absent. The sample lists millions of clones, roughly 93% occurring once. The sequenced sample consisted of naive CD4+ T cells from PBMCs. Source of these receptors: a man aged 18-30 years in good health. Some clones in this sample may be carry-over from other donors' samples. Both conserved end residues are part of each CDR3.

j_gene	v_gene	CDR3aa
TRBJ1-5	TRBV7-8	CASSLVRGQPQHF
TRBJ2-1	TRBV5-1	CASSSNPRLSLNEQFF
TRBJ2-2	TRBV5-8	CASSRRQAGVGELFF
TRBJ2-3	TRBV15	CATTSGVKGTDTQYF
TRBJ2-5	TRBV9	CASSVGAGGGLKETQYF
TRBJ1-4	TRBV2	CASSERGRAREKLFF
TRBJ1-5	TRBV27	CASGEGHSVAQHF
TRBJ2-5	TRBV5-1	CASTQGLQETQYF
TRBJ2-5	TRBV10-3	CAVAGHPYQETQYF
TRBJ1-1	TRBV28	CASSWPRGGARRTEAFF
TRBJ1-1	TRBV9	CASSAGQGGHTEAFF
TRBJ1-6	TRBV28	CASSLLDGNNSPLHF
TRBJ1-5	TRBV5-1	CASSLEGGFSQPQHF
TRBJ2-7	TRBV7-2	CASSLGTVYEQYF
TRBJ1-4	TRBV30	CAWSSDRGSINEKLFF
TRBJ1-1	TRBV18	CASSPGDRGNTEAFF
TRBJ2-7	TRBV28	CASSSSGQGYYEQYF
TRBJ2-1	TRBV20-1	CSAKWNEQFF
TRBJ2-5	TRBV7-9	CASSLGDAGGQETQYF
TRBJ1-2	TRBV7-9	CASRPQGSSGYTF
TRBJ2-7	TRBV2	CASSLGTYEQYF
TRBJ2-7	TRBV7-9	CASSFAGSSYEQYF
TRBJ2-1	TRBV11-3	CASSLGTSGRLNEQFF
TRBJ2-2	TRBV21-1	CASSLAVTNTGELFF
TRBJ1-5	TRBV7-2	CASSLDYSNQPQHF
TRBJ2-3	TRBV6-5	CASSSPGPSTQYF
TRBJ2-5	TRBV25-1	CASSEPGLLQETQYF